A single sample is the source of the 9 T cell receptor beta chains below, sequenced in a study of blood T cell repertoires in COVID-19. The method was immunoSEQ multiplex PCR; TCRdb's version includes in-frame clones alone and lacks a portion of them. The table lists 200,000 or so clones, around 89% of them singletons. The sequenced material came from PBMCs or T cells enriched from blood (not recorded which). All receptors come from a woman aged 18 to 35 in a cohort exposed to, infected with or recovered from COVID-19 (not recorded which).

This rearrangement joins TRBV6-5 to TRBJ1-2; no definite D call. The CDR3 is 15 amino acids. Germline-derived CDR1 and CDR2 are MNHEY and SVGAGI. The V and J ends lost 0 bases and 7 bases respectively, with 15 bases between them. CDR3 loop: CASSYSSHARFGYTF. The CDR3 DNA sequence: TGTGCCAGCAGTTACTCGAGTCATGCCCGTTTTGGCTACACCTTC.

This rearrangement joins TRBV11-2 to TRBJ1-1; 8 positions agree with TRBD1. This CDR3 has 14 amino acids. Trimming at V came to 7 bases and at J to 5 bases, leaving 9 bases not matched to a gene. Germline V gene data show CDR1 as SGHAT and CDR2 as FQNNGV. The CDR3 DNA is TGTGCCAGCAACCTACAGGGGGATAGTACTGAAGCTTTCTTT. It encodes CASNLQGDSTEAFF.

The chain recombines TRBV24-1 with TRBJ2-6, with D unclear. Trimming shortened V by 4 bases and J by 0 bases, and 9 bases separated the two germline ends. Germline-derived CDR1 and CDR2 are KGHDR and SFDVKD. The CDR3 runs to 16 residues. The CDR3 sequence is CATSDSSSSGANVLTF. CDR3 bases: TGTGCCACCAGTGACTCCTCGAGCTCTGGGGCCAACGTCCTGACTTTC.

The chain is built from TRBV5-8 and TRBJ1-5; no firm D call. Germline values: CDR1 SGHTS, CDR2 YDEGEE. This CDR3 has 13 residues. V was cut by 0 bases and J by 4 bases, with 5 bases left in between. The CDR3 nucleotides are TGTGCCAGCAGCTTGGCACGGAATCAGCCCCAGCATTTT. As protein: CASSLARNQPQHF.

This clone was seen a single time. The gene calls are TRBV7-8 and TRBJ1-4; 8 bases are a match to TRBD1. The CDR3 extends over 15 amino acids. Germline trimming cut 3 bases from V and 4 bases from J; bases unmatched to any gene: 4. The germline gives CDR1 SGHVS, CDR2 FQNEAQ. CDR3 coding DNA: TGTGCCAGCAGCTTGGGACAGGCCTTTAATGAAAAACTGTTTTTT. This gives the protein CASSLGQAFNEKLFF.

This chain links TRBV7-2 with TRBJ2-1, with D possibly TRBD1 on 7 matching bases. V was pared by 7 bases and J by 3 bases, with 16 bases between. The CDR3 has 15 residues. Per the germline V gene, CDR1 is SGHTA and CDR2 is FQGNSA. The DNA of the CDR3 is TGTGCCAGCAACCTAAGGGGGCGGGACTACAATGAGCAGTTCTTC. It translates to CASNLRGRDYNEQFF.

The chain uses TRBV12-2 and TRBJ2-7; TRBD2, the table's D call, was not compared with the DNA. TRBV12-2 is tagged as a pseudogene. CDR3 size: 14 residues. The CDR3 reads CASRLSASEYEQYF. The CDR3 nucleotides read TGTGCAAGTCGCTTATCGGCTAGCGAATACGAGCAGTACTTC.

V usage is TRBV19 and J usage is TRBJ1-5, with D possibly matching TRBD1 (5 bases). Deletions cut 2 bases from V and 2 bases from J, with 13 bases between. CDR3 length: 16 amino acids. Germline V gene lookup returns CDR1 LNHDA and CDR2 SQIVND (reference sequence). CDR3: CASSIKWGDGNQPQHF. The DNA for the CDR3 is TGTGCCAGTAGTATAAAGTGGGGGGACGGCAATCAGCCCCAGCATTTT.

The rearrangement links TRBV21-1 to TRBJ2-2; TRBD2, the table's D call, was not compared with the DNA. TRBV21-1 constitutes a pseudogene. This CDR3 region has 17 residues. The CDR3 spells CASSKRVTGEGAGELFF. The CDR3 DNA reads as TGTGCCAGCAGCAAACGAGTGACGGGAGAAGGGGCCGGGGAGCTGTTTTTT.